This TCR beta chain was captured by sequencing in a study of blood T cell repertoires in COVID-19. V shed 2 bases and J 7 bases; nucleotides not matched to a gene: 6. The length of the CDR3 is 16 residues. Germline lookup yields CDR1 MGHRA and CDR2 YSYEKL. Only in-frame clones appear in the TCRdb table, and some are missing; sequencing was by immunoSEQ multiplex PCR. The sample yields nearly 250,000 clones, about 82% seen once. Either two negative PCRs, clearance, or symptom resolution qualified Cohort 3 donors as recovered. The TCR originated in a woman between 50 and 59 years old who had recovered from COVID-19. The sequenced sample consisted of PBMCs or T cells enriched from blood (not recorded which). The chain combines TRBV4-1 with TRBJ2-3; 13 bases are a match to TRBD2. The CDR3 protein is CASSQRLAGGNNTQYF. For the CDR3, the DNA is TGCGCCAGCAGCCAACGACTAGCGGGGGGCAACAATACGCAGTATTTT.